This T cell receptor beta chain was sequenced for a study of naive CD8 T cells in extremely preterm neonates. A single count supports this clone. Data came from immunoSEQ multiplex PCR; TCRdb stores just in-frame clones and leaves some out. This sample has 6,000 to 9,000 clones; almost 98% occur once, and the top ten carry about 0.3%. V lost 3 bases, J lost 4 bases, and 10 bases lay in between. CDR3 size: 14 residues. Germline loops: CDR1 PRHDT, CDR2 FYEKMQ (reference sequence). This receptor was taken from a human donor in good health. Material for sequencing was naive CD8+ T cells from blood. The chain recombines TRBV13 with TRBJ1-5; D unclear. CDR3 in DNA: TGTGCCAGCAGCTTGGGAGAGAGGAATCAGCCCCAGCATTTT. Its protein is CASSLGERNQPQHF.